The 7 T cell receptor beta chains presented below share a single source sample, sequenced in a study of OX40 agonist ivuxolimab in advanced cancers. The protocol was immunoSEQ multiplex PCR, while the TCRdb copy is restricted to in-frame clones and leaves out a portion. The sample gives approximately 30,000 clones, about nine tenths of which show up once; about 0.89% is in the top ten. The sample was CD4+ or CD8+ T cells sorted from blood, taken in a trial of the OX40 agonist ivuxolimab. The origin of the receptors is an adult with an advanced solid tumor such as melanoma, head and neck, liver or kidney cancer.

This chain joins TRBV5-4 and TRBJ1-6; D gene uncertain. V was clipped by 4 bases and J by 7 bases, with 15 bases between them. The CDR3 loop spans 15 amino acids. Germline CDR1 SGHNT, CDR2 YYREEE (reference sequence). CDR3 residues: CASSHQLGENSPLHF. CDR3 sequence (DNA): TGTGCCAGCAGCCACCAGCTTGGGGAGAATTCACCCCTCCACTTT.

The gene calls are TRBV13 and TRBJ2-7, with D possibly being TRBD1 or TRBD2 (6 bases each). Germline CDR1 reads PRHDT; CDR2 reads FYEKMQ (reference sequence). V lost 1 base, J lost 1 base, and 11 bases lay in between. The CDR3 consists of 15 residues. DNA for the CDR3: TGTGCCAGCAGCTTAGTGGGGGGCGCTTCCTACGAGCAGTACTTC. Its translation: CASSLVGGASYEQYF. Filled out from reference TRBV13 and TRBJ2-7, the complete variable domain reads AAGVIQSPRHLIKEKRETATLKCYPIPRHDTVYWYQQGPGQDPQFLISFYEKMQSDKGSIPDRFSAQQFSDYHSELNMSSLELGDSALYFCASSLVGGASYEQYFGPGTRLTVT.

The chain recombines TRBV6-5 with TRBJ1-2; D gene unclear. This CDR3 spans 13 amino acids. V dropped 0 bases and J dropped 5 bases, with 7 bases sitting between them. CDR1 is MNHEY and CDR2 is SVGAGI in the germline V gene. CDR3: CASSYSGLYGYTF. The CDR3 DNA follows: TGTGCCAGCAGTTACTCGGGTCTTTATGGCTACACCTTC.

CDR3 coding DNA: TGTGCCAGCAGCTTAGGGGGGACGGGGAACACTGAAGCTTTCTTT. It encodes CASSLGGTGNTEAFF. This sequence joins TRBV7-8 and TRBJ1-1, with D possibly matching TRBD1 (5 bases). The V and J ends lost 1 base and 1 base respectively, with 10 bases between them. CDR3 size: 15 residues. Germline V gives CDR1 SGHVS, CDR2 FQNEAQ.

The gene calls are TRBV19 and TRBJ1-2, with TRBD1 matching 8 bases. J was trimmed by 8 bases and V by 5 bases; bases with no gene match: 13. Germline lookup yields CDR1 LNHDA and CDR2 SQIVND (reference sequence). CDR3 length: 15 amino acids. As DNA, the CDR3 is TGTGCCAGTAGTCCTCAGGGGGCTTTGTTCGGGGGCTACACCTTC. Translation: CASSPQGALFGGYTF.

V and J are TRBV5-1 and TRBJ2-5, with 7 positions matching TRBD1. The CDR3 consists of 13 residues. Germline loops: CDR1 SGHRS, CDR2 YFSETQ. The ends lost 6 bases at V and 2 bases at J; junction bases unmatched: 4. CDR3 amino acids: CASTPGQQETQYF. In DNA, the CDR3 is TGCGCCAGCACCCCGGGACAGCAAGAGACCCAGTACTTC.

The chain recombines TRBV5-1 with TRBJ2-2; no reliable D call. V lost 6 bases, J lost 5 bases, and 8 bases lay in between. The CDR3 is made up of 12 amino acids. The germline V gene has CDR1 SGHRS and CDR2 YFSETQ. The CDR3 coding sequence is TGCGCCAGCACGGCTGGAACCGGGGAGCTGTTTTTT. It is translated as CASTAGTGELFF.